Below are 4 T cell receptor beta chains sequenced from a single sample in a study of blood T cell repertoires in COVID-19. The assay was immunoSEQ multiplex PCR, and TCRdb's table has in-frame clones only and misses some. In the table there are about 210,000 clones, about four fifths of which are singletons. The sequenced material came from peripheral blood. The receptors here all came from a woman between 40 and 50 years old with acute or convalescent COVID-19.

To note about this clone: This same CDR3 is encoded by further DNA sequences in the sample. The CDR3 DNA reads as TGCAGCGGGCAGGGGGTAGGGAGCACTGAAGCTTTCTTT. Translating it yields CSGQGVGSTEAFF. V usage is TRBV29-1 and J usage is TRBJ1-1; 7 nucleotides line up with TRBD1. The J segment lost 4 bases and the V segment lost 7 bases, leaving 9 bases of the junction unmatched. The CDR3 loop spans 13 amino acids. Looked up from germline, CDR1 is SQVTM and CDR2 is ANQGSEA.

The chain has TRBV27 and TRBJ2-1, with D possibly being TRBD2 (7 bases). The germline V gene encodes CDR1 MNHEY and CDR2 SMNVEV (reference sequence). Trimming removed 5 bases at V and 6 bases at J, with 17 bases between. This CDR3 is built from 15 residues. The DNA for the CDR3 is TGTGCCAGCAGTCCCATGGGGGGGGGCCGCAATGAGCAGTTCTTC. This codes for CASSPMGGGRNEQFF.

The chain couples TRBV19 to TRBJ1-5, with 8 bases that match TRBD1. The CDR3 length is 15 residues. Germline V gene lookup returns CDR1 LNHDA and CDR2 SQIVND (reference sequence). V lost 6 bases to trimming and J lost 1 base; unmatched junction nucleotides: 5. CDR3 sequence reads: CASRGQADSNQPQHF. CDR3 sequence (DNA): TGTGCCAGTAGGGGACAGGCGGACAGCAATCAGCCCCAGCATTTT.

V is TRBV5-5 and J is TRBJ1-2, with 7 bases matching TRBD1. The CDR3 sequence is 14 residues long. V gave up 4 bases and J gave up 9 bases; unmatched junction bases: 12. Germline V gene lookup returns CDR1 SGHKS and CDR2 YYEKEE (reference sequence). This CDR3 reads CASSQSVQQGRYTF. CDR3 coding DNA: TGTGCCAGCAGCCAAAGCGTACAACAGGGGCGCTACACCTTC. Full variable domain (remainder filled in from reference TRBV5-5 and TRBJ1-2): DAGVTQSPTHLIKTRGQQVTLRCSPISGHKSVSWYQQVLGQGPQFIFQYYEKEERGRGNFPDRFSARQFPNYSSELNVNALLLGDSALYLCASSQSVQQGRYTFGSGTRLTVV.